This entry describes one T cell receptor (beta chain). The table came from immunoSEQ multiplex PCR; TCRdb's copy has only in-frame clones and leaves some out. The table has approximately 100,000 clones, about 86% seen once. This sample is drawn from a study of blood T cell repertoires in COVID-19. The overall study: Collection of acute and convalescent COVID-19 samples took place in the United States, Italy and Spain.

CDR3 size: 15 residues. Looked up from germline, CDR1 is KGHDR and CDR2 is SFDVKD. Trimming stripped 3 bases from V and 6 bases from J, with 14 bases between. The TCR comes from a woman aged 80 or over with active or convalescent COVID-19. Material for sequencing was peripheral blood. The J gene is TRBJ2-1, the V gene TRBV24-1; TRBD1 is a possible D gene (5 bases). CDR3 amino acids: CATSDPRRQTNEQFF. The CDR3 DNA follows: TGTGCCACCAGTGATCCACGTCGACAGACCAATGAGCAGTTCTTC.